This T cell receptor (beta chain) comes out of a study of T cell changes during pregnancy in multiple sclerosis. Profiled with immunoSEQ multiplex PCR; TCRdb holds only in-frame clones, not every one. The profile covers 40,000 to 55,000 clones, with approximately 94% appearing a single time and around 4% taken by the ten largest. CDR1 is MNHEY and CDR2 is SMNVEV in the germline V gene (reference sequence). This CDR3 has 15 amino acids. Trimming shortened V by 3 bases and J by 1 base, and 9 bases separated the two germline ends. V usage is TRBV27 and J usage is TRBJ2-2, with TRBD2 as a possible D gene (5 bases). The receptor comes from a female donor with multiple sclerosis, enrolled in a pregnancy study. Sample: CD8+ T cells from peripheral blood mononuclear cells, taken in the first trimester of pregnancy. CDR3 nucleotide sequence: TGTGCCAGCAGTTTTTCCGGGAAGAACACCGGGGAGCTGTTTTTT. Amino acids: CASSFSGKNTGELFF.